This T cell receptor beta chain derives from a study of PD-L1 blockade in urothelial cancer. Study-wide results and limits: By 3 weeks, tumor-associated blood clones had expanded more in durable-benefit patients.

The V segment lost 5 bases and the J segment 5 bases; nucleotides outside the gene matches: 2. CDR1 and CDR2 from the germline V gene are MNHEY and SVGAGI. This CDR3 region has 13 residues. Worth noting for this clone: As yet, its antigen is unknown.

The protocol was immunoSEQ multiplex PCR, while the TCRdb copy is restricted to in-frame clones and leaves out a portion. The sample has under 55,000 clones; 75% to 90% are singletons. This chain uses TRBV6-5 with TRBJ1-5; 8 nucleotides line up with TRBD1. The source of this sequence is a man in his forties with urothelial cancer. The material was PBMCs, obtained around atezolizumab (anti-PD-L1) treatment. CDR3 protein: CASSNRGYQPQHF. As DNA, the CDR3 is TGTGCCAGCAGTAACAGGGGGTATCAGCCCCAGCATTTT.